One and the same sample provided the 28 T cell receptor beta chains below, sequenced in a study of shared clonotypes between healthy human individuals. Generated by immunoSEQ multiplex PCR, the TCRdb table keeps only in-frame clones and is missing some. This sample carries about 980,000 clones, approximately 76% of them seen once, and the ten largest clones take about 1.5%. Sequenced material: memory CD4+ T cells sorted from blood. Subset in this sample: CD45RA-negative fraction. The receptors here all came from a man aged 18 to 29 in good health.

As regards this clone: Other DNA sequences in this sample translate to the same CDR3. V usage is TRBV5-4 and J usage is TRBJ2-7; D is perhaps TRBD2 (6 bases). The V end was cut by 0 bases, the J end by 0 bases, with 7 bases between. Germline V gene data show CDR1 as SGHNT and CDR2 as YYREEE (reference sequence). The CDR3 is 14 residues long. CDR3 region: CASSLDSGSYEQYF. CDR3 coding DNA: TGTGCCAGCAGCTTGGATAGCGGCTCCTACGAGCAGTACTTC.

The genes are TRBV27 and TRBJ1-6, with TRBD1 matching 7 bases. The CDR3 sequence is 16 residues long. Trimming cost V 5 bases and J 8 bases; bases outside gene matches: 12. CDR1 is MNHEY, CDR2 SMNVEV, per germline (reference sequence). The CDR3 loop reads CASSLGAPTGYSPLHF. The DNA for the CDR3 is TGTGCCAGCAGTCTGGGGGCTCCGACAGGGTATTCACCCCTCCACTTT.

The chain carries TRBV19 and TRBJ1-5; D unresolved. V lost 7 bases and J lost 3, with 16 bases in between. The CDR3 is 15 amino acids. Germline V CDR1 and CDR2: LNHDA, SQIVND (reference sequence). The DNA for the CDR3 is TGTGCCAGTACCGATAGGTCCGACTACAATCAGCCCCAGCATTTT. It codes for CASTDRSDYNQPQHF.

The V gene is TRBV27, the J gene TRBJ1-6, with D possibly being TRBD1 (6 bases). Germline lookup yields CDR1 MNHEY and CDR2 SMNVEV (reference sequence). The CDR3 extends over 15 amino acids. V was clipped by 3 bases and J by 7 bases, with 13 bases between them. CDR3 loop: CASSLGGGGNSPLHF. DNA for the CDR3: TGTGCCAGCAGTTTGGGGGGCGGCGGGAATTCACCCCTCCACTTT.

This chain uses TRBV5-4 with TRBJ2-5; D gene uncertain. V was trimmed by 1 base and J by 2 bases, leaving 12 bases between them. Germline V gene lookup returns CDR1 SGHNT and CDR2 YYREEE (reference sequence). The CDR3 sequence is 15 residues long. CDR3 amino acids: CASSLLPQYQETQYF. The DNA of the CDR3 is TGTGCCAGCAGCTTGCTACCCCAATATCAAGAGACCCAGTACTTC.

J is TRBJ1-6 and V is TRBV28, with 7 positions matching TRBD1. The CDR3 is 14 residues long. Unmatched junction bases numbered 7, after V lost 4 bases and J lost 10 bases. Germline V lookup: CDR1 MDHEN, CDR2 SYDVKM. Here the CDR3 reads CASSSPGQMSPLHF. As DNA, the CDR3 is TGTGCCAGCAGTTCGCCGGGACAGATGTCACCCCTCCACTTT. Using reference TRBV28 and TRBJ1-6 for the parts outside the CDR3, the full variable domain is DVKVTQSSRYLVKRTGEKVFLECVQDMDHENMFWYRQDPGLGLRLIYFSYDVKMKEKGDIPEGYSVSREKKERFSLILESASTNQTSMYLCASSSPGQMSPLHFGNGTRLTVT.

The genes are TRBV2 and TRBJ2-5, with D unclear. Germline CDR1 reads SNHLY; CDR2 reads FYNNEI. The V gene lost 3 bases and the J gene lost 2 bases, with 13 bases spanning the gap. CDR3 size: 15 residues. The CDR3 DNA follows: TGTGCCAGCAGTGACAGGAGACTCACACAAGAGACCCAGTACTTC. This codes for CASSDRRLTQETQYF. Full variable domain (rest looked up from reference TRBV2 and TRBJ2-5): EPEVTQTPSHQVTQMGQEVILRCVPISNHLYFYWYRQILGQKVEFLVSFYNNEISEKSEIFDDQFSVERPDGSNFTLKIRSTKLEDSAMYFCASSDRRLTQETQYFGPGTRLLVL.

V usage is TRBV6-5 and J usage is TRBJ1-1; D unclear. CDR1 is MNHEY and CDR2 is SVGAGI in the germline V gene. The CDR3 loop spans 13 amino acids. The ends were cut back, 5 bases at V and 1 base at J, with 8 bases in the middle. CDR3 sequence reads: CASSLKGNTEAFF. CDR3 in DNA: TGTGCCAGCAGTCTTAAAGGGAACACTGAAGCTTTCTTT.

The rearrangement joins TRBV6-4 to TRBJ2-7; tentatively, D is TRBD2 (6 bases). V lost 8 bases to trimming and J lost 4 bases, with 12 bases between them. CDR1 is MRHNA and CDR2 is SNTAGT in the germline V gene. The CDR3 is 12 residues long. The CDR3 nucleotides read TGTGCCAGCCGCACTAGCCCGTACGAGCAGTACTTC. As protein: CASRTSPYEQYF.

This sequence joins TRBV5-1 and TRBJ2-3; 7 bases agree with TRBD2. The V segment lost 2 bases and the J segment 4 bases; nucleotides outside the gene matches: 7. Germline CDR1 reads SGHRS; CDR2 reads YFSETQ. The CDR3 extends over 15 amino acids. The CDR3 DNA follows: TGCGCCAGCAGCTTCGGTTCAGGGAGGGCAGATACGCAGTATTTT. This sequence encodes CASSFGSGRADTQYF. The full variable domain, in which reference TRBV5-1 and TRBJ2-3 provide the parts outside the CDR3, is KAGVTQTPRYLIKTRGQQVTLSCSPISGHRSVSWYQQTPGQGLQFLFEYFSETQRNKGNFPGRFSGRQFSNSRSEMNVSTLELGDSALYLCASSFGSGRADTQYFGPGTRLTVL.

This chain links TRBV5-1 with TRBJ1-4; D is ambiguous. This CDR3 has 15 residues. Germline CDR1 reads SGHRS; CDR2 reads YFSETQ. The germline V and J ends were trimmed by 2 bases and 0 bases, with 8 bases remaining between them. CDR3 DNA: TGCGCCAGCAGCTTTGACGGGGCAACTAATGAAAAACTGTTTTTT. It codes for CASSFDGATNEKLFF.

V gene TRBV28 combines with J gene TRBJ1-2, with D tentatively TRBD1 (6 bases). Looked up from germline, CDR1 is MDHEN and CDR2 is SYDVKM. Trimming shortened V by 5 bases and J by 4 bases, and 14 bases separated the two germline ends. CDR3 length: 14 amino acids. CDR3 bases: TGTGCCAGCAGTAGGTGGCAGGGGAGCTATGGCTACACCTTC. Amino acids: CASSRWQGSYGYTF.

The CDR3 DNA sequence: TGTGCCATCAGCCCACAGGGGACAGATACGCAGTATTTT. Encoded protein: CAISPQGTDTQYF. The chain employs TRBV10-3 and TRBJ2-3, with 7 bases matching TRBD1. CDR3 length: 13 residues. CDR1 is ENHRY and CDR2 is SYGVKD in the germline V gene. The junction had 3 bases not matched to a gene; V was cut back by 6 bases and J by 3 bases.

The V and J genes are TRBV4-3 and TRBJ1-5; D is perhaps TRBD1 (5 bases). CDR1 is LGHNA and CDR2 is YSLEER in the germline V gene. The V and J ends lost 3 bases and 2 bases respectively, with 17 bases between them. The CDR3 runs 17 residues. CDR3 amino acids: CASSHEPQGLGNQPQHF. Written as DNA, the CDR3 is TGCGCCAGCAGCCACGAGCCCCAGGGACTTGGCAATCAGCCCCAGCATTTT.

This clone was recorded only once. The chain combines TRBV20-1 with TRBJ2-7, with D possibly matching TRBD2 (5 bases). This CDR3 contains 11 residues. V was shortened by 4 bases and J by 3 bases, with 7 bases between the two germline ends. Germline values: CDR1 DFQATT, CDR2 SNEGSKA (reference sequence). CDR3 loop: CSANGVYEQYF. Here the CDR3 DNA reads TGCAGTGCTAACGGGGTCTACGAGCAGTACTTC.

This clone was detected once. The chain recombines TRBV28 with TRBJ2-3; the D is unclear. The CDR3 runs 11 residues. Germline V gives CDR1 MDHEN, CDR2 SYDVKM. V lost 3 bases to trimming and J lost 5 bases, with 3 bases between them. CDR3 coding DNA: TGTGCCAGCAGTTTTCGAGATACGCAGTATTTT. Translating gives CASSFRDTQYF.

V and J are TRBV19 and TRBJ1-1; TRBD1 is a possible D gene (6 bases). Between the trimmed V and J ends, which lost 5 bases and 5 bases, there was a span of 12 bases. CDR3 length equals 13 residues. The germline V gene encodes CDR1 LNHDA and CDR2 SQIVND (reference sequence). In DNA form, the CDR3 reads TGTGCCAGTAGTCAACAGGGTGCAACTGAAGCTTTCTTT. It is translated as CASSQQGATEAFF.

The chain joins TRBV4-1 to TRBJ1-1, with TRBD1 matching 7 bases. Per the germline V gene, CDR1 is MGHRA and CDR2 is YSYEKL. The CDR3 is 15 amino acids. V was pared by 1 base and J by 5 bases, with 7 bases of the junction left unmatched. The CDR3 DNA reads TGCGCCAGCAGCCAAGGGGGAGGGGGCCTGACTGAAGCTTTCTTT. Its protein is CASSQGGGGLTEAFF.

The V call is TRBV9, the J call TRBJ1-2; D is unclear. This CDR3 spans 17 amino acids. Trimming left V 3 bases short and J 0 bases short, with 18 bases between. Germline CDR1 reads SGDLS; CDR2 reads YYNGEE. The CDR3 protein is CASSGGLFIAPNYGYTF. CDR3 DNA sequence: TGTGCCAGCAGCGGGGGTCTTTTTATTGCACCTAACTATGGCTACACCTTC.

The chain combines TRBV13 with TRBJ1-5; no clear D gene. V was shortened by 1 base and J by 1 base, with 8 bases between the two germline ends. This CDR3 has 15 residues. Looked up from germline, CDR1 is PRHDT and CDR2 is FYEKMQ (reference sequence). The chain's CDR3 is CASSLVSDSNQPQHF. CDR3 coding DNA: TGTGCCAGCAGCTTAGTCAGTGACAGCAATCAGCCCCAGCATTTT.

The CDR3 coding sequence is TGCGCCAGCAGCCCGGGACAGGGTGTGCAAGAGACCCAGTACTTC. This encodes CASSPGQGVQETQYF. The chain recombines TRBV10-1 with TRBJ2-5; 9 bases align to TRBD1. The CDR3 extends over 15 amino acids. In germline, CDR1 is WNHNN, CDR2 SYGVQD (reference sequence). Losses at the gene ends were 6 bases for V and 2 bases for J; bases not matched to a gene: 7.

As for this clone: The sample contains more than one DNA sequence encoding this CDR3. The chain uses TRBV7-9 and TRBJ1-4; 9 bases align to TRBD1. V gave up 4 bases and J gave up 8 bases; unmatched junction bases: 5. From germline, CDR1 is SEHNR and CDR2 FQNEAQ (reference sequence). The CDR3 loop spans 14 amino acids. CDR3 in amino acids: CASSSGQGREKLFF. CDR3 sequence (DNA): TGTGCCAGCAGCTCAGGACAGGGGAGGGAAAAACTGTTTTTT.

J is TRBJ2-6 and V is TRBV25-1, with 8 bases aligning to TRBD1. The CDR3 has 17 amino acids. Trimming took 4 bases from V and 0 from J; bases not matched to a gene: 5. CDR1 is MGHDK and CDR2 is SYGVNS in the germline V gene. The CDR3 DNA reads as TGTGCCAGCAGTGCAAATACAGGGGGCTCTGGGGCCAACGTCCTGACTTTC. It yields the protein CASSANTGGSGANVLTF.

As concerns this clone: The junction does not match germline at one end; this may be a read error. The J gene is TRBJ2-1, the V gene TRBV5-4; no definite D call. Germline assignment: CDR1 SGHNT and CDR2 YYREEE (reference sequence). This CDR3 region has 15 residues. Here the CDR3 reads CASRLGLDSYNEQFF. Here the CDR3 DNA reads TGTGCCAGCAGATTGGGCCTGGACTCCTACAATGAGCAGTTCTTC.

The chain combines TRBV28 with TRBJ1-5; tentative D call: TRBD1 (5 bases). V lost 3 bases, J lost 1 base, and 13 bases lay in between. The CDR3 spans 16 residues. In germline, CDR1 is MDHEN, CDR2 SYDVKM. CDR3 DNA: TGTGCCAGCAGTTTGGTACAAGGGGCAAGCAATCAGCCCCAGCATTTT. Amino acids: CASSLVQGASNQPQHF.

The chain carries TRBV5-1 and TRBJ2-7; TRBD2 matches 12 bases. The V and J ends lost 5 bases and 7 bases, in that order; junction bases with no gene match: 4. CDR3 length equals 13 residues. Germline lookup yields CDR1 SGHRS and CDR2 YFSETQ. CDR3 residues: CASRGTSGREQYF. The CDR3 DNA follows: TGCGCCAGCAGGGGGACTAGCGGGCGGGAGCAGTACTTC.

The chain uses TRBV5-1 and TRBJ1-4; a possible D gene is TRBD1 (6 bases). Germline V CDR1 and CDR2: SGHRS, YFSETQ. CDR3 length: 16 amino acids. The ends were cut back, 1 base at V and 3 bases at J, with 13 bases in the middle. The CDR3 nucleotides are TGCGCCAGCAGCTTGACAGGGTCGGTTGCTAATGAAAAACTGTTTTTT. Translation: CASSLTGSVANEKLFF.

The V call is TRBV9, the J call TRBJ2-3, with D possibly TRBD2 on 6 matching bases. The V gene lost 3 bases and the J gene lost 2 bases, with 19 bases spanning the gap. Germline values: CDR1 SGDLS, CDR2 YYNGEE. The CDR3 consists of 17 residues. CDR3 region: CASSALGGTSPTDTQYF. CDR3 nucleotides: TGTGCCAGCAGCGCCCTTGGGGGGACTTCTCCCACAGATACGCAGTATTTT. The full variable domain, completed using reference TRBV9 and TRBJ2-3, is DSGVTQTPKHLITATGQRVTLRCSPRSGDLSVYWYQQSLDQGLQFLIQYYNGEERAKGNILERFSAQQFPDLHSELNLSSLELGDSALYFCASSALGGTSPTDTQYFGPGTRLTVL.